This is a list of T cell receptor beta chains from one sample in a study of STAT3 mutations in large granular lymphocyte leukemia. Repertoires were generated with immunoSEQ multiplex PCR, while TCRdb's copy carries only in-frame clones and drops some. This sample has approximately 3,100 clones, with roughly 45% found just once. The sample taken for sequencing was peripheral blood mononuclear cells. Source of these receptors: a man aged 50 or older with T-cell large granular lymphocyte leukemia. Some clones in this sample may be carry-over from other donors' samples. Each CDR3 is given without its conserved first and last residue. D genes are given only for firm matches.

j_gene,v_gene,d_gene,CDR3aa
TRBJ1-2,TRBV18,TRBD1,ASSPGQGASYGYT
TRBJ2-3,TRBV5-8,-,ASSLRGIIDTQY
TRBJ1-2,TRBV29-1,-,SVEGTAGHYGYT
TRBJ1-2,TRBV4-3,-,ASSQAQQPQYGYT
TRBJ1-4,TRBV30,-,AWCEGLPTTNEKLF
TRBJ2-7,TRBV5-4,-,ASSFGDSGQY
TRBJ2-7,TRBV5-1,TRBD1,ASSLMDMGQGVDEQY
TRBJ1-6,TRBV5-1,-,ASSVGDTSYNSPLH
TRBJ2-1,TRBV5-1,-,ASGGLQDFNEQF
TRBJ1-2,TRBV5-4,-,ASSLGRPGSWLNYGYT
TRBJ1-6,TRBV7-9,-,ASSSRSTGNSPLH
TRBJ2-7,TRBV18,TRBD1,ASSGTGVSYEQY
TRBJ1-5,TRBV28,-,ASSLMGVGTDQPQH
TRBJ1-6,TRBV5-4,TRBD1,ASSFGGGNSPLH
TRBJ1-6,TRBV7-9,-,ASSGGGSSYNSPLH
TRBJ2-5,TRBV18,-,ASSAGDWETQY
TRBJ2-3,TRBV27,-,ASSFTVAADTQY
TRBJ1-1,TRBV30,-,AWSVPPGNTEAF
TRBJ2-2,TRBV5-1,-,ASSLEGGLTYTGELF
TRBJ1-2,TRBV7-9,-,ASSLDNYGYT
TRBJ2-7,TRBV5-6,-,ASSLDSDEQY
TRBJ2-1,TRBV27,TRBD2,ASSFVGGAYNEQF
TRBJ2-7,TRBV27,-,ASSLYRAGLTLEQY
TRBJ1-1,TRBV7-9,-,ASSLAMTTEAF
TRBJ2-5,TRBV29-1,TRBD2,SEILAGGGWY
TRBJ2-3,TRBV11-2,-,ASSLEGRSTDTQY
TRBJ1-2,TRBV18,-,ASSPPAKVGANYGYT
TRBJ1-1,TRBV7-9,-,ASSQGGTEAF
TRBJ1-5,TRBV4-1,-,ASSQEGTANQPQH
TRBJ2-5,TRBV18,TRBD1,ASLLDRAGETQY
TRBJ2-3,TRBV7-9,-,ASSLPPDTQY
TRBJ2-4,TRBV25-1,-,ASSVGRDIQY
TRBJ1-2,TRBV18,-,ASSPPSGLGYT
TRBJ1-5,TRBV4-3,-,ASSQEEYGGRNQPQH
TRBJ2-7,TRBV10-3,TRBD2,AISGSDTSGGSYEQY
TRBJ2-7,TRBV18,-,ASSPGSDEQY
TRBJ1-3,TRBV9,TRBD1,ASSEGTANTIY
TRBJ1-1,TRBV18,-,ASSSKEGTEAF
TRBJ2-7,TRBV13,-,ASSYSQGYEQY
TRBJ1-2,TRBV5-1,TRBD1,ASRSGTAAYGYT
TRBJ2-7,TRBV28,-,ASRPQGYEQY
TRBJ2-7,TRBV9,TRBD1,ASSPRDQDRVFGEQY
TRBJ1-5,TRBV10-3,-,AISDPVGPPAPQH